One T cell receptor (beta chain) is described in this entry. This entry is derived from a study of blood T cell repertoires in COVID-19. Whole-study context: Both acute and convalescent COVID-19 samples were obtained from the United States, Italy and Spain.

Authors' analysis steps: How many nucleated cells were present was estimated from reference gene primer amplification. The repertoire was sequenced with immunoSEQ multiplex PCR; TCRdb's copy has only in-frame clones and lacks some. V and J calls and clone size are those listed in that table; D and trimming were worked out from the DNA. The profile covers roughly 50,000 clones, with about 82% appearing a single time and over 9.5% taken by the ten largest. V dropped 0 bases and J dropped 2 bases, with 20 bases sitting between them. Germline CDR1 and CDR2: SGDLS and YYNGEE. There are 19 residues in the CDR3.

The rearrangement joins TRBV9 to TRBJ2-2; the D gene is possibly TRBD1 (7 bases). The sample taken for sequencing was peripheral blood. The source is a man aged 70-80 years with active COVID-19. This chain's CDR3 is CASSVVSGRGQTNTGELFF. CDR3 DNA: TGTGCCAGCAGCGTAGTAAGCGGGCGGGGACAGACCAACACCGGGGAGCTGTTTTTT.